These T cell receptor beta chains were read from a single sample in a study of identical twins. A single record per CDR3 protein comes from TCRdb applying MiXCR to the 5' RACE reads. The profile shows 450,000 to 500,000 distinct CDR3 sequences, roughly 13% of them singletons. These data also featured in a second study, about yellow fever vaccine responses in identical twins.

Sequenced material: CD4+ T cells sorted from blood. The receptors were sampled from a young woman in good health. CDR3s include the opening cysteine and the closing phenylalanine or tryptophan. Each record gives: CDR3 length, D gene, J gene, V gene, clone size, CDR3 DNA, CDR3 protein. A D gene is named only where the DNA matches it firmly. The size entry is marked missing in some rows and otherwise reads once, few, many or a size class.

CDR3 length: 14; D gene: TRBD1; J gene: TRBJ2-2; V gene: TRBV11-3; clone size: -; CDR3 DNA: TGTGCCAGCAGAACAGGGGGCGACGCCGGGGAGCTGTTTTTT; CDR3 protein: CASRTGGDAGELFF
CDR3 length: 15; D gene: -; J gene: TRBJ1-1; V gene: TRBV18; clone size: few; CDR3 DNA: TGTGCCAGCTCACCAGAAGGACAGATGAACACTGAAGCTTTCTTT; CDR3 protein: CASSPEGQMNTEAFF
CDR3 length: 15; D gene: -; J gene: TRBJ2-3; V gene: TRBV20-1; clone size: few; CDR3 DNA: TGCAGTGCTAGAGCAGGGCGGACTAGCACAGATACGCAGTATTTT; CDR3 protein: CSARAGRTSTDTQYF
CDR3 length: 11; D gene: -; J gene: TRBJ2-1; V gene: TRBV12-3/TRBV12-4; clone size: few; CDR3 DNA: TGTGCCAGCACCTTGGGACCTGAGCAGTTCTTC; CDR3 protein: CASTLGPEQFF
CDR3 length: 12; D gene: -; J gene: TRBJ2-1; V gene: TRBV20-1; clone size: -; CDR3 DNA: TGCAGTGCTAGAGTCCTAAGAAATGAGCAGTTCTTC; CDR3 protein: CSARVLRNEQFF
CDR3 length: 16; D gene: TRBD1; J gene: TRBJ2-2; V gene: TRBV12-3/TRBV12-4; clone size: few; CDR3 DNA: TGTGCCAGCAGTTACCCGACAGGGGGCAACACCGGGGAGCTGTTTTTT; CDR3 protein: CASSYPTGGNTGELFF
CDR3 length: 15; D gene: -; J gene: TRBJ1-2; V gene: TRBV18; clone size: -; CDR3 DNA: TGTGCCAGCTCACCCCTAACGCGGGAGAGCTATGGCTACACCTTC; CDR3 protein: CASSPLTRESYGYTF
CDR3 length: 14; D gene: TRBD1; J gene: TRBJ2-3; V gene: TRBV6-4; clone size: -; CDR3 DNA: TGTGCCAGCAAATTGGACAGGGCGACATATACGCAGTATTTT; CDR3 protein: CASKLDRATYTQYF
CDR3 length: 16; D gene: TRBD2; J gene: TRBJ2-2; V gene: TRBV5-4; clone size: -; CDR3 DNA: TGTGCCAGCAGCCCCCCGGGAGGACTGAACACCGGGGAGCTGTTTTTT; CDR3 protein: CASSPPGGLNTGELFF
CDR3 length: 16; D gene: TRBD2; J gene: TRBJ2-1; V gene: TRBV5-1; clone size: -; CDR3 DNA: TGCGCCAGCAGCTTGGTAGCGGGGGACTCCTACAATGAGCAGTTCTTC; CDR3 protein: CASSLVAGDSYNEQFF
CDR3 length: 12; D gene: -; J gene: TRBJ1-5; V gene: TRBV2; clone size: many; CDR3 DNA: TGTGCCAGCAACCGGTACGGACAGCCCCAGCATTTT; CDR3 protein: CASNRYGQPQHF
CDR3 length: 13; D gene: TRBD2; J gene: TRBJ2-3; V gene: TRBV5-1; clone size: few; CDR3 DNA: TGCGCCACCCAAGCGGGGGCCACAGATACGCAGTATTTT; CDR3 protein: CATQAGATDTQYF
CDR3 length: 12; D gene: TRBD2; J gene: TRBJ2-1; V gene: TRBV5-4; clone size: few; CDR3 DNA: TGTGCCAGCAGCTTGGGGGCTAGCGGGGTGTTCTTC; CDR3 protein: CASSLGASGVFF
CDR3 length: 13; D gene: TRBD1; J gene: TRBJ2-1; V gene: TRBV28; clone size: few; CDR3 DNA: TGTGCGATAAGGAGGACAGGGAACAATGAGCAGTTCTTC; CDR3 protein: CAIRRTGNNEQFF
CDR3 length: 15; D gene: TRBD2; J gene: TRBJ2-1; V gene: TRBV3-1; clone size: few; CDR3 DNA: TGTGCCAGCAGCATACTAGCGGGGGGGGACAATGAGCAGTTCTTC; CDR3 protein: CASSILAGGDNEQFF
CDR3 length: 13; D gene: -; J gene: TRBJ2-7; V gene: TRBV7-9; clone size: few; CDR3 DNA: TGTGCCAGCAGTTTCGACAGCCCCGTGGGGCAGTACTTC; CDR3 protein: CASSFDSPVGQYF
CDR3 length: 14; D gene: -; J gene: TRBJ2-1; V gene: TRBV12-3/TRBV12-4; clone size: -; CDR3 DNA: TGTGCCAGCAGTTTGGCGGGGGCGCGGGGTGAGCAGTTCTTC; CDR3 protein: CASSLAGARGEQFF
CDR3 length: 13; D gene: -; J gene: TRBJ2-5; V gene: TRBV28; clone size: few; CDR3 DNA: TGTGCCAGCGGGATCGGTGTGGGGGAGACCCAGTACTTC; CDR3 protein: CASGIGVGETQYF
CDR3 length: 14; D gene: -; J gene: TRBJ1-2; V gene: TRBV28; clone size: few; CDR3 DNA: TGTGCCAGCAACACGGGACTTCAACTGAAGGGCTACACCTTC; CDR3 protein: CASNTGLQLKGYTF
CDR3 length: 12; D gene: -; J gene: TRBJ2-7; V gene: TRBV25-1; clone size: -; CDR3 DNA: TGTGCCAGCAGTCCTAGGCACGGAGAGCAGTACTTC; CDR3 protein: CASSPRHGEQYF
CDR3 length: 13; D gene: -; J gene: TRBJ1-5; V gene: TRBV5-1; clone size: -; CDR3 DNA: TGCGCCAGCAGCGTGGACCGGAATCAACCCCAGCATTTT; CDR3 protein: CASSVDRNQPQHF
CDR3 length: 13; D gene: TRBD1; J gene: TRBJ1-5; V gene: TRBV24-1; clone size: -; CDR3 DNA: TGTGCCACCGCGAGACAGGGAAGGCAGCCCCAGCATTTT; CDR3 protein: CATARQGRQPQHF
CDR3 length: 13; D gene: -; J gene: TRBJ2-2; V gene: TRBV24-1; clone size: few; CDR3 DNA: TGTGCCACCAGTTACAGGGTCGGAGGGGAGCTGTTTTTT; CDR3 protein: CATSYRVGGELFF
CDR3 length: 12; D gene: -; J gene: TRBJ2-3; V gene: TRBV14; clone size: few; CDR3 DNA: TGTGCCAGCAGCCATTCGTCCGATACGCAGTATTTT; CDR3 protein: CASSHSSDTQYF
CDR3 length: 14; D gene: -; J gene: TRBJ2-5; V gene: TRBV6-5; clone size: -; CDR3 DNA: TGTGCCAGCAGTTACCCGCCCGAGGGAGAGACCCAGTACTTC; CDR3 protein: CASSYPPEGETQYF